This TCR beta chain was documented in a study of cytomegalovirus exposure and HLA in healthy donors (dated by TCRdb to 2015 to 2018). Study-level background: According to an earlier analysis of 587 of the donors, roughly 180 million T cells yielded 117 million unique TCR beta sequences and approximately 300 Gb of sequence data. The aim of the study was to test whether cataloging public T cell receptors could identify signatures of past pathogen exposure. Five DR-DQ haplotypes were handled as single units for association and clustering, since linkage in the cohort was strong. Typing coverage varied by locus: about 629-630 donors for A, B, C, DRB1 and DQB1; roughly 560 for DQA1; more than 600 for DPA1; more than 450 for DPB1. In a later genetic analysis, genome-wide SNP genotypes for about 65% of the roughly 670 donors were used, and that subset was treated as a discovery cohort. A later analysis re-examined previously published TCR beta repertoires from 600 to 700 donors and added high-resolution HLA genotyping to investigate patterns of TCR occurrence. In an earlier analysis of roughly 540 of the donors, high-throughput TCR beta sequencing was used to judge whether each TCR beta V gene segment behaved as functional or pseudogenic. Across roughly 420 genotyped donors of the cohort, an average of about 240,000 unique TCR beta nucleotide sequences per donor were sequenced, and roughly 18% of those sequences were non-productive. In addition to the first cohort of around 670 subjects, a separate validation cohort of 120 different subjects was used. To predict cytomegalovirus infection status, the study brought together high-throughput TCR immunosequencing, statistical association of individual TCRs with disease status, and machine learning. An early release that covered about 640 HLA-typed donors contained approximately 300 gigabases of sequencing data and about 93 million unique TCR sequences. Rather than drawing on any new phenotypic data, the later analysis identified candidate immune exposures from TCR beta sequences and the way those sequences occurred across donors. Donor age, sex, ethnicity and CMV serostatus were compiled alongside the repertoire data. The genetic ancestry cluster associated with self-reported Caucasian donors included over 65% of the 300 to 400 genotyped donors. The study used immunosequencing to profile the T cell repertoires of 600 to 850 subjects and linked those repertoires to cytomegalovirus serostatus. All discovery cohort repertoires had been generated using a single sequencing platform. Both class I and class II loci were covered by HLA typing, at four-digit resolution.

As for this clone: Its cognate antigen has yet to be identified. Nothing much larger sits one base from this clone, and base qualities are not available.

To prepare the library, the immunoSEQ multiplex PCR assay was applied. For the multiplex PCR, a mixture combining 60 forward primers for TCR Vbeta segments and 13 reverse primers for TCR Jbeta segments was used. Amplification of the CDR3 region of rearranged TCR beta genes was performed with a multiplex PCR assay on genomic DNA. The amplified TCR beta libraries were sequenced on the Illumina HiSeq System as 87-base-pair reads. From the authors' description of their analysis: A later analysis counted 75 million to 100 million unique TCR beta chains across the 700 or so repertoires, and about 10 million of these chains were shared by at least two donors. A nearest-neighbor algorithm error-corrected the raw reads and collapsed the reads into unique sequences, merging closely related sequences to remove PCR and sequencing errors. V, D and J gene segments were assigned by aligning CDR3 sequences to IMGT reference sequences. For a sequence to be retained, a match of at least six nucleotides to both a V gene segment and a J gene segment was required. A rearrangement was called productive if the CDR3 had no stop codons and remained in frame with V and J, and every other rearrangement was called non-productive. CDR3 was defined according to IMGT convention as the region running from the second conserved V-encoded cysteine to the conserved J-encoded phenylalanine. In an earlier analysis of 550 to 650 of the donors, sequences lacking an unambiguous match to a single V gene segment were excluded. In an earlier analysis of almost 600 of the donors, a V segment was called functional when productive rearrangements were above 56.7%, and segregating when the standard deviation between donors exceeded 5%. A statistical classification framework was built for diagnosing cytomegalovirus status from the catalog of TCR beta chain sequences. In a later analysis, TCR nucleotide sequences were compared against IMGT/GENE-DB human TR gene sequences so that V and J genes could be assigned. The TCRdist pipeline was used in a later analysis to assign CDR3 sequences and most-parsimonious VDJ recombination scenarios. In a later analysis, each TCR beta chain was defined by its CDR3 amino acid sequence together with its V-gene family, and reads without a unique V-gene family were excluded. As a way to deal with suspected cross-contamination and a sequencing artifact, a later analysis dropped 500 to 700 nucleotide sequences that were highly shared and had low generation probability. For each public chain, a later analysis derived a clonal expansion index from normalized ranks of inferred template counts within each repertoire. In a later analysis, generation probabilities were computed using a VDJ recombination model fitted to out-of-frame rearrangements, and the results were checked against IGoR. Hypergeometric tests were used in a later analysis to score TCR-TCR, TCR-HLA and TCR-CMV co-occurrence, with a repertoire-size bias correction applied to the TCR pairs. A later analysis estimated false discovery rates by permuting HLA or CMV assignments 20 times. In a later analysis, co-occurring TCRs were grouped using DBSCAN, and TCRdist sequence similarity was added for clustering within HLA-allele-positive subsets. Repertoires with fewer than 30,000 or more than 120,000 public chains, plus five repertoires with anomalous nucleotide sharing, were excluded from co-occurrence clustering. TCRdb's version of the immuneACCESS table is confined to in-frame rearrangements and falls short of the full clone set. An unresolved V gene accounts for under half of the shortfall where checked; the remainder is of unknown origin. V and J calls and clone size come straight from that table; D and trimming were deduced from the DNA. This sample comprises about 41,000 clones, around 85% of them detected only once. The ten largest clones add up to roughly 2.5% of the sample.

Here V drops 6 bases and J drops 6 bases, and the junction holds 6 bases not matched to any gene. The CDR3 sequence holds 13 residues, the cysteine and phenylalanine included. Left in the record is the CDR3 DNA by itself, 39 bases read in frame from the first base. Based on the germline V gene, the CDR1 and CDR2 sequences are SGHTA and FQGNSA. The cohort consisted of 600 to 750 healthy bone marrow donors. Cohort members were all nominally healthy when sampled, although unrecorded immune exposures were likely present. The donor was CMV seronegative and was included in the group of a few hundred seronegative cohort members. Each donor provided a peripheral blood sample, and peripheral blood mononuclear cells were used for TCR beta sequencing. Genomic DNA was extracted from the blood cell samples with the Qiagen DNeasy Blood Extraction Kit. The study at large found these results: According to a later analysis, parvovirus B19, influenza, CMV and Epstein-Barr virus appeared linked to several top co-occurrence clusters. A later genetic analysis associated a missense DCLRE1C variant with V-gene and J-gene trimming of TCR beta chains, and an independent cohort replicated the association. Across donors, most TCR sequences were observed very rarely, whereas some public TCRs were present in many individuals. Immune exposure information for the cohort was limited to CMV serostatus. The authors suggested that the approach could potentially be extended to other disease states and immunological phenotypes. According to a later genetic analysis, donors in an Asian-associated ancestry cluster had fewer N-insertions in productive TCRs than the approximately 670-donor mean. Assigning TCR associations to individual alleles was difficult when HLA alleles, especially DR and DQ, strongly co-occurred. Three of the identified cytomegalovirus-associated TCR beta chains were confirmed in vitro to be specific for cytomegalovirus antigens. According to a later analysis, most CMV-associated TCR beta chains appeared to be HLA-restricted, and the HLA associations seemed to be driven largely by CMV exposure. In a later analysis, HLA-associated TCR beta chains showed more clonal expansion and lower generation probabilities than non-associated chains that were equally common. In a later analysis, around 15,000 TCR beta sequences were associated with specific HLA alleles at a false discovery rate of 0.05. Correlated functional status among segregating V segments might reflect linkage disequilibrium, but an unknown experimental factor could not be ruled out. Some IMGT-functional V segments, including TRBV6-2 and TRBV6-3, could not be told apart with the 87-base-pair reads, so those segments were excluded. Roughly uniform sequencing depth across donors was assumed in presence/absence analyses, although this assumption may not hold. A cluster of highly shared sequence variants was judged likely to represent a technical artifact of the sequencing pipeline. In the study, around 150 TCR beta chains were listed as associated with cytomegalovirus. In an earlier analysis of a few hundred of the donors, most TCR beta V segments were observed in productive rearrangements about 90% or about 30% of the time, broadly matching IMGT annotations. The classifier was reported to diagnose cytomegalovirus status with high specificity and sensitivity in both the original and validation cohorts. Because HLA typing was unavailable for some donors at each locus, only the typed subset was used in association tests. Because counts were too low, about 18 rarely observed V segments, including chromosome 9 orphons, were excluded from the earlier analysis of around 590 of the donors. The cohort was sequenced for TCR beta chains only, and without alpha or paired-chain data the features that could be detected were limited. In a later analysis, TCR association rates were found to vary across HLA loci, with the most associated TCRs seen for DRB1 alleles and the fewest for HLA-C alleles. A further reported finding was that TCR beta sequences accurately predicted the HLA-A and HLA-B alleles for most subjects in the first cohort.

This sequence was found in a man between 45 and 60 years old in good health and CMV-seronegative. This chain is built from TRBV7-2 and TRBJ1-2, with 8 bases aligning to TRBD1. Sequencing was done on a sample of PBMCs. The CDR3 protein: CASSPNRGNGYTF. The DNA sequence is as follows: TGTGCCAGCAGTCCCAACAGGGGGAATGGCTACACCTTC. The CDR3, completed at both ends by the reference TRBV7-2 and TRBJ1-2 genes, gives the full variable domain GAGVSQSPSNKVTEKGKDVELRCDPISGHTALYWYRQSLGQGLEFLIYFQGNSAPDKSGLPSDRFSAERTGGSVSTLTIQRTQQEDSAVYLCASSPNRGNGYTFGSGTRLTVV.